Below, one TCR beta chain is given with its context. The antigen is not known. The data derive from a study of OX40 agonist ivuxolimab in advanced cancers. Study as a whole: Those treated in dose escalation had hepatocellular carcinoma, melanoma, renal cell cancer or head and neck cancer.

Trimming removed 7 bases from V and 1 base from J; junction bases left unmatched: 5. The CDR3 totals 15 residues. Germline V gene sequence: CDR1 MNHNS, CDR2 SASEGT. Only in-frame clones appear in the TCRdb table, and some are missing; sequencing was by immunoSEQ multiplex PCR. The sample holds some 20,000 clones; just under 75% are singletons and the top ten take over 25%. Study-wide results and caveats: Specificity for antigen went undetermined in the expanded peripheral T cells. In CD8+ T cells, expanded clones were on average more numerous than in CD4+.

The source material was CD4+ or CD8+ T cells sorted from blood, sampled in a trial of the OX40 agonist ivuxolimab. The genes are TRBV6-1 and TRBJ2-1, with TRBD1 identical over 9 bases. This receptor was taken from an adult with an advanced solid tumor such as melanoma, head and neck, liver or kidney cancer. This CDR3 is CASTGGTGSYNEQFF. CDR3 bases: TGTGCCAGCACCGGTGGGACAGGGTCCTACAATGAGCAGTTCTTC.